This entry is about one TCR beta chain. Its antigen is not known. Its ends do not fully match the called genes, so a read error is possible. The data stem from a study of tumor and adjacent non-tumor tissue in lung cancer. In the study overall: Millions of productive TCRbeta reads were obtained per sample on average. Whole-study findings and limits: Compared with tumor, normal lung showed significantly lower TCR diversity.

The library came from three nested PCR rounds adapted from ARM-PCR protocols. TCRdb analysed the multiplex PCR reads with MiXCR anew, one entry per CDR3 protein. Of over 110,000 distinct CDR3 sequences listed, approximately 64% are singletons. Germline CDR1 and CDR2: DFQATT and SNEGSKA (reference sequence). CDR3 length: 14 amino acids. No cell sorting was done before RNA was extracted from the tissue. V gene TRBV20-1 combines with J gene TRBJ1-5, with D maybe TRBD1 (5 bases). The sequenced sample consisted of lung tumor tissue. The sequence came from a man in his 60s with small cell lung cancer. For the CDR3, the DNA is TGCAGTGCTACCTTGACATGGGGCGATCAGCCCCAACATTTT. This gives the protein CSATLTWGDQPQHF.